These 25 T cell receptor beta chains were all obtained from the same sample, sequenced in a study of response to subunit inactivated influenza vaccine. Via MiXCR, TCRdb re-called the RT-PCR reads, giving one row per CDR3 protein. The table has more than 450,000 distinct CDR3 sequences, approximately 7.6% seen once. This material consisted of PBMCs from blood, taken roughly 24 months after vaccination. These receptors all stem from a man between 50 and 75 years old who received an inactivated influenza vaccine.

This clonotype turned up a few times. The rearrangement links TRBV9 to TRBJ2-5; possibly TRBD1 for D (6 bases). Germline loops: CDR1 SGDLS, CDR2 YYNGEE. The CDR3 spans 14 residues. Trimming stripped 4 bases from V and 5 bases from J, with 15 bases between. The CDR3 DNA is TGTGCCAGCAGCTTCGTAGGCAGGGGTGAGACCCAGTACTTC. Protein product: CASSFVGRGETQYF.

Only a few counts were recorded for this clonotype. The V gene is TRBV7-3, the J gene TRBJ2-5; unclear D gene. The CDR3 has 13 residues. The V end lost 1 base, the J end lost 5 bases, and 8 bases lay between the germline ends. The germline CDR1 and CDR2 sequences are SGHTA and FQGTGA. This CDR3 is CASSLMFGETQYF. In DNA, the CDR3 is TGTGCCAGCAGCTTAATGTTTGGGGAGACCCAGTACTTC.

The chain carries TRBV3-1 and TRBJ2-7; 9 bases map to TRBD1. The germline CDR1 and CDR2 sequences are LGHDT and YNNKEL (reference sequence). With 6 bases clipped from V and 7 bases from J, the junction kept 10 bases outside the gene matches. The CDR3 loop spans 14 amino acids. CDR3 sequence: CASRRGQGLGEQYF. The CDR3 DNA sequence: TGTGCCAGCAGGAGGGGACAGGGATTAGGGGAGCAGTACTTC.

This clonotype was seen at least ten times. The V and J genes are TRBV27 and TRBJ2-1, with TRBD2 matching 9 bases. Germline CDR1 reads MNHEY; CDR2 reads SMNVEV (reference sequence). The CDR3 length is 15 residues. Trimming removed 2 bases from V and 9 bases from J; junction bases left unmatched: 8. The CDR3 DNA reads TGTGCCAGCAGTTTAGGGGTAGCGGGAGCGTCTGAGCAGTTCTTC. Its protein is CASSLGVAGASEQFF.

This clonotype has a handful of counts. CDR3 amino acids: CASSLRGLAGEVDTQYF. The DNA for the CDR3 is TGTGCCAGCAGCTTAAGAGGACTAGCGGGGGAGGTCGATACGCAGTATTTT. This rearrangement joins TRBV7-3 to TRBJ2-3; TRBD2 matches 13 bases. The CDR3 length is 17 residues. Germline CDR1 SGHTA, CDR2 FQGTGA. J was trimmed by 6 bases and V by 1 base; bases with no gene match: 7.

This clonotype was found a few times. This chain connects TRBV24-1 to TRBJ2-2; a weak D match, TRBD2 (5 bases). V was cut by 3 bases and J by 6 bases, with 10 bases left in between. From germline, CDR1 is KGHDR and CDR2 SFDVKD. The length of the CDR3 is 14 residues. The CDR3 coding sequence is TGTGCCACCAGTGATCAGAGGGTGTCCGGGGAGCTGTTTTTT. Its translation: CATSDQRVSGELFF.

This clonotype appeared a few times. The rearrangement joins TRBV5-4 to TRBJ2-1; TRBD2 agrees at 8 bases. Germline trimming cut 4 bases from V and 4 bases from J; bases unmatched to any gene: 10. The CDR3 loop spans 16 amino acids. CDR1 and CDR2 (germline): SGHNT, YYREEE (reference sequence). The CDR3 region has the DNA TGTGCCAGCAGCGGCGGGGGGAGGAGCCCTTACAATGAGCAGTTCTTC. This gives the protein CASSGGGRSPYNEQFF.

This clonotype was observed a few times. As DNA, the CDR3 is TGTGCCAGCAGCTTGCTTCAGGGAGGCGAGCAGTTCTTC. Translated, it gives CASSLLQGGEQFF. The chain has TRBV11-2 and TRBJ2-1, with a possible D match to TRBD2 (6 bases). There are 13 residues in the CDR3. Looked up from germline, CDR1 is SGHAT and CDR2 is FQNNGV. The germline V and J ends were trimmed by 3 bases and 10 bases, with 13 bases remaining between them.

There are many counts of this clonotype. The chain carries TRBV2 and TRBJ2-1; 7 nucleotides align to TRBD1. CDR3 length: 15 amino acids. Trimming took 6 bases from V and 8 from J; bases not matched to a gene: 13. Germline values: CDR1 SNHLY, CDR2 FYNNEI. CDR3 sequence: CASRPQDRLGHEQFF. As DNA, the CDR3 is TGTGCCAGCAGGCCTCAGGACAGGTTAGGTCATGAGCAGTTCTTC.

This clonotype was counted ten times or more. The CDR3: CASSYGSGQGEQYF. DNA for the CDR3: TGCGCCAGCAGCTACGGATCGGGACAGGGCGAGCAGTACTTC. The chain employs TRBV5-1 and TRBJ2-7, with 9 bases aligning to TRBD1. The germline CDR1 and CDR2 sequences are SGHRS and YFSETQ. This CDR3 is 14 amino acids long. The V gene end was trimmed by 3 bases and the J gene end by 6 bases; junction bases not matched to a gene: 7.

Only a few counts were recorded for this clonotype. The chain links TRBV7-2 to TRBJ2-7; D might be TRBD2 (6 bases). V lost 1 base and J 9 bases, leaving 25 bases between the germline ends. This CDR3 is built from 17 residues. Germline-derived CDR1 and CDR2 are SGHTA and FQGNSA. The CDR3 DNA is TGTGCCAGCAGCTTAGTGGGGATTGGCGGGACCAACCGTGGGCAGTACTTC. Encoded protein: CASSLVGIGGTNRGQYF.

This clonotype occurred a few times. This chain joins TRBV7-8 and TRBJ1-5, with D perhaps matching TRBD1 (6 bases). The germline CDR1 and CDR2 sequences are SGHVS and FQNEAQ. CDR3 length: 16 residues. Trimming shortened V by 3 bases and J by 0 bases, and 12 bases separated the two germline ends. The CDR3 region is CASSFLNRDSNQPQHF. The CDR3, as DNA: TGTGCCAGCAGCTTTCTAAACAGGGATAGCAATCAGCCCCAGCATTTT.

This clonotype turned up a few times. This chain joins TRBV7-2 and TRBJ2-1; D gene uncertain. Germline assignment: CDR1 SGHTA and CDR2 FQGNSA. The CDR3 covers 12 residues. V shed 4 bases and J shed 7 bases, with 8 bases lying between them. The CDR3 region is CASSSQRNEQFF. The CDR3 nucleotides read TGTGCCAGCAGCTCCCAAAGGAATGAGCAGTTCTTC.

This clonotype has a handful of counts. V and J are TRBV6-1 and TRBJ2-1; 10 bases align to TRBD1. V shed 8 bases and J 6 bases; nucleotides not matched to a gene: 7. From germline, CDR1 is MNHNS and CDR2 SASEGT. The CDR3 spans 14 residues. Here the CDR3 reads CASSWDRGSNEQFF. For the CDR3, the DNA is TGTGCCAGCTCCTGGGACAGGGGCTCCAATGAGCAGTTCTTC.

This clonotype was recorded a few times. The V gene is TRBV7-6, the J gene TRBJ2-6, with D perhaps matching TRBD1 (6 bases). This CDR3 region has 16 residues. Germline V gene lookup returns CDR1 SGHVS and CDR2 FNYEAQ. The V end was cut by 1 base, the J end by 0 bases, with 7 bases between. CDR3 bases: TGTGCCAGCAGCTTAGGGACAGACTCTGGGGCCAACGTCCTGACTTTC. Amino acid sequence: CASSLGTDSGANVLTF.

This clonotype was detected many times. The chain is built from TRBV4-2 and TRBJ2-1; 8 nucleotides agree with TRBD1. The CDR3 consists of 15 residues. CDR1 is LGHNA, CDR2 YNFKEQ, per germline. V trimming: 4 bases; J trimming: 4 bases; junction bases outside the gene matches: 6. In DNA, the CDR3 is TGTGCCAGCAGCCCCAACAGGGGGTCTTACAATGAGCAGTTCTTC. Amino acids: CASSPNRGSYNEQFF.

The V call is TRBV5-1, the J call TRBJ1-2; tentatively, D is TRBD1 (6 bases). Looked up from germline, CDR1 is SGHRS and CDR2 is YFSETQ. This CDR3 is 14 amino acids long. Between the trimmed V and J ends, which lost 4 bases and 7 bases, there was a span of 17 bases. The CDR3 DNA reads TGCGCCAGCAGCCCTGGACAGCCCATCGGTGGCTACACCTTC. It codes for CASSPGQPIGGYTF.

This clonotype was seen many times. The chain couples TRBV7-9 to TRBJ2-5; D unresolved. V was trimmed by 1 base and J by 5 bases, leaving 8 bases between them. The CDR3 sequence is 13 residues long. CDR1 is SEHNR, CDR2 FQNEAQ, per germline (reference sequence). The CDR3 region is CASSLGLKETQYF. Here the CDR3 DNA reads TGTGCCAGCAGCTTAGGTCTAAAGGAGACCCAGTACTTC. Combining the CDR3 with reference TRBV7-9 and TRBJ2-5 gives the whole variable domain DTGVSQNPRHKITKRGQNVTFRCDPISEHNRLYWYRQTLGQGPEFLTYFQNEAQLEKSRLLSDRFSAERPKGSFSTLEIQRTEQGDSAMYLCASSLGLKETQYFGPGTRLLVL.

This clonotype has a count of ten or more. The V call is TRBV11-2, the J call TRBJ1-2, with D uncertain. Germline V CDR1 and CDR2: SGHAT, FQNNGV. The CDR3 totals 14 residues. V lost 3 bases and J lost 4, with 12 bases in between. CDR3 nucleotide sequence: TGTGCCAGCAGCTTTGGTCCGCGTATCTATGGCTACACCTTC. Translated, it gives CASSFGPRIYGYTF.

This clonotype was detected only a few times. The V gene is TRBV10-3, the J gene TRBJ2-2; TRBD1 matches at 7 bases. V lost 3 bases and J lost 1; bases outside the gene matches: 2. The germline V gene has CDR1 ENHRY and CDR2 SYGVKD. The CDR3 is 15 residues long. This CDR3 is CAISDRGWNTGELFF. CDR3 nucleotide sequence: TGTGCCATCAGTGACAGGGGGTGGAACACCGGGGAGCTGTTTTTT.

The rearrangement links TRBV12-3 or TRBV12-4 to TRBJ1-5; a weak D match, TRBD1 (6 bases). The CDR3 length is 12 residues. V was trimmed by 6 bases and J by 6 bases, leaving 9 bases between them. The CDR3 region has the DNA TGTGCCAGCAGCCCAGGGGCTCAGCCCCAGCATTTT. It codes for CASSPGAQPQHF.

The CDR3 region has the DNA TGCAGCGCAGATCCGGGACAGGGGAACACTGAAGCTTTCTTT. Residues: CSADPGQGNTEAFF. The chain uses TRBV29-1 and TRBJ1-1, with TRBD1 matching 9 bases. The ends lost 7 bases at V and 1 base at J; junction bases unmatched: 7. CDR1 SQVTM and CDR2 ANQGSEA come from the germline V gene. The CDR3 is 14 amino acids.

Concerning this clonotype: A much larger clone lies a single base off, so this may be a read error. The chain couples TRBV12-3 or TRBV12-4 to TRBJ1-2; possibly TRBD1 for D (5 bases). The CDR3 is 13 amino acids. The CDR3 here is CASSGTASYGYSF. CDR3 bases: TGTGCCAGCAGTGGGACGGCTTCCTATGGCTACTCCTTC.

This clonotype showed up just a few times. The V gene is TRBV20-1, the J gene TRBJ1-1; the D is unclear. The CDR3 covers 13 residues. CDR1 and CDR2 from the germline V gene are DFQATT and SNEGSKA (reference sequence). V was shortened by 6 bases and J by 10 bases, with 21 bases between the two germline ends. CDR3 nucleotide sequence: TGCAGTGCCAGCGGTTTACGAGTCGGTTTAGCTTTCTTT. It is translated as CSASGLRVGLAFF.

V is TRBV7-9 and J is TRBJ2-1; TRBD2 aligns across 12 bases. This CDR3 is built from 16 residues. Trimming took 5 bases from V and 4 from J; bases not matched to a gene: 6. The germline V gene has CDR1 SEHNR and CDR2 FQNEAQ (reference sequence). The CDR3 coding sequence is TGTGCCAGCAGCCCACGGACTAGCGGGATTTACAATGAGCAGTTCTTC. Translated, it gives CASSPRTSGIYNEQFF.